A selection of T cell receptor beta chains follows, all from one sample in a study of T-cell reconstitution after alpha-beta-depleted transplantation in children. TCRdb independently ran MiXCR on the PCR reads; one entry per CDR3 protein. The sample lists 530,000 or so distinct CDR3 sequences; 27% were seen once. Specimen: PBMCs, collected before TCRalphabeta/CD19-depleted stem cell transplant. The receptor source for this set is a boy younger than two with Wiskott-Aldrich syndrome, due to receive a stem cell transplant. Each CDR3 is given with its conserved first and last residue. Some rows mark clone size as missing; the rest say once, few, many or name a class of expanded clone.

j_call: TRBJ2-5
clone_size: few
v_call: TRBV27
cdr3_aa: CASSQHRKETQYF

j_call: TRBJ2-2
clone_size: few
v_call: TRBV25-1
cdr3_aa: CASSESPGQGGTGELFF

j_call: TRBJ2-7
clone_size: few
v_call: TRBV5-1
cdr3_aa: CASSPTGPLYEQYF

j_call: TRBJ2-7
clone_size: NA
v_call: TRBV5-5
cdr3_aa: CASSFPADYEQYF

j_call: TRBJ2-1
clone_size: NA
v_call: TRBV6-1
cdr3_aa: CASSEGRPTGQFF

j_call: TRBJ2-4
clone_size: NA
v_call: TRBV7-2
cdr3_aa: CASSQNLDGIQYF

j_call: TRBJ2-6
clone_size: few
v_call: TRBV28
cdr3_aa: CASSFRPTKREVSGANVLTF

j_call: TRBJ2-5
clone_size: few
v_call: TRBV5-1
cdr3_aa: CASSSAGMYQETQYF

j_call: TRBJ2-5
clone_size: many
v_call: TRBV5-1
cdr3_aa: CASSLAPQETQYF

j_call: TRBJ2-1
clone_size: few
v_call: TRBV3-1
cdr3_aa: CASSGRSGLASSYNEQFF

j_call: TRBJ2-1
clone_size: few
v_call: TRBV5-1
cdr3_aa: CASSFGLAGEGQFF

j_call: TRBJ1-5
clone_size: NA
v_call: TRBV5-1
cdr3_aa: CASSQFGDLDQPQHF

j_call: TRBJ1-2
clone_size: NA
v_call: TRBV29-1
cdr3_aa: CSEKGPEGYGYTF

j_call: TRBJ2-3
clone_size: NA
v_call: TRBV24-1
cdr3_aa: CATGDGVPATQYF

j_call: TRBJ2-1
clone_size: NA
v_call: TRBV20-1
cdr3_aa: CSANTLAGDNEQFF

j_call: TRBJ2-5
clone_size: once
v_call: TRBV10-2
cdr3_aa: CASEAFETQYF

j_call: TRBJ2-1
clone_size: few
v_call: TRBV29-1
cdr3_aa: CSVVGSGRNNYNEQFF

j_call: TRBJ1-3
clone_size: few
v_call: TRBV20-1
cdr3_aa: CSATGPLSGNTIYF

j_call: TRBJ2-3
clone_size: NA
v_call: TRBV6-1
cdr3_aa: CASRTSATRTDTQYF

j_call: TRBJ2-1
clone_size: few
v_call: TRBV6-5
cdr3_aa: CASSYSSGSGGNEQFF

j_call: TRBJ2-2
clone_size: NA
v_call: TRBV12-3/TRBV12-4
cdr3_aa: CASTPGTNTGELFF

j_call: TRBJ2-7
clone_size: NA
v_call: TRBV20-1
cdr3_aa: CSARETGPTYEQYF

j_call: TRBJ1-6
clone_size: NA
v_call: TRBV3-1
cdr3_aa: CASSQEGLRSSYNSPLHF

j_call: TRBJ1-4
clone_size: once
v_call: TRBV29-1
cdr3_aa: CSVEGAANEKLFF

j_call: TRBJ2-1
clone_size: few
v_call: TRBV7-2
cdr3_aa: CASSPSSGVYNEQFF

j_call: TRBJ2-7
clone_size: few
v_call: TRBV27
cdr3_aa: CASSLWTAHHEQYF

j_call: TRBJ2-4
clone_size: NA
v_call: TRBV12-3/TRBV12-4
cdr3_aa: CASSFGVIQYF

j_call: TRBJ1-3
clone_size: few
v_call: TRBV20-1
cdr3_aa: CSASSGLSGNTIYF

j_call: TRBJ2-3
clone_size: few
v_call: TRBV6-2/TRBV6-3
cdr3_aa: CASRLAGSRTDTQYF

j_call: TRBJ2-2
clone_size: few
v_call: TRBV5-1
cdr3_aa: CASSLRTGLYSGELFF